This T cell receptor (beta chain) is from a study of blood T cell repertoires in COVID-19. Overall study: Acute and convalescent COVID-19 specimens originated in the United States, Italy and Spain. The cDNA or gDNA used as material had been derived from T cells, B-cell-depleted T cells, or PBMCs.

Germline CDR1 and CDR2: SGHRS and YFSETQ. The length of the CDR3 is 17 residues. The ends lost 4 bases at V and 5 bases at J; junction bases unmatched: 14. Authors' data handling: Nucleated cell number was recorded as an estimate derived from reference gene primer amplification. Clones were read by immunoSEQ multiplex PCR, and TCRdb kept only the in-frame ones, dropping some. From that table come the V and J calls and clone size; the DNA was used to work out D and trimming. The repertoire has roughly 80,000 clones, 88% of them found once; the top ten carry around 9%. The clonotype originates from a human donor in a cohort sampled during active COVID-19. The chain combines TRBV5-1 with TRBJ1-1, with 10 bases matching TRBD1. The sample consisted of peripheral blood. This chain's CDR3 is CASSAPGTGAVRTEAFF. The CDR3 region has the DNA TGCGCCAGCAGCGCCCCCGGGACAGGGGCCGTTAGGACTGAAGCTTTCTTT.